A selection of T cell receptor beta chains follows, all from one sample in a study of a mutant IDH1 vaccine in newly diagnosed glioma. These receptors' antigens are unknown. Sequencing used immunoSEQ multiplex PCR; TCRdb keeps in-frame clones, though not all of them. Seen here are roughly 52,000 clones, 80% observed once, and the top ten hold 5% to 8%. The sequences come from PBMCs, collected from a glioma patient whose treatment included an IDH1 peptide vaccine. The origin of the receptors is a man aged 35-49 years with glioma. Both conserved end residues are part of each CDR3. D genes are given only for firm matches. Expanded clones are given a class, and other clones once, few, many or no size at all.

d_call: TRBD1; clone_size: NA; j_call: TRBJ1-2; v_call: TRBV6-5; cdr3_aa: CASSFRQGNYGYTF; cdr3_nt: TGTGCCAGCAGTTTCCGACAGGGTAACTATGGCTACACCTTC
d_call: TRBD1; clone_size: NA; j_call: TRBJ1-1; v_call: TRBV6-5; cdr3_aa: CASSYGDSPNTEAFF; cdr3_nt: TGTGCCAGCAGTTACGGGGACAGTCCGAACACTGAAGCTTTCTTT
d_call: NA; clone_size: once; j_call: TRBJ2-7; v_call: TRBV7-9; cdr3_aa: CASSFGGSGYEQYF; cdr3_nt: TGTGCCAGCAGCTTTGGAGGGTCGGGCTACGAGCAGTACTTC
d_call: NA; clone_size: NA; j_call: TRBJ1-4; v_call: TRBV6-5; cdr3_aa: CASSYGGASNEKLFF; cdr3_nt: TGTGCCAGCAGTTACGGGGGCGCGAGTAATGAAAAACTGTTTTTT
d_call: NA; clone_size: few; j_call: TRBJ1-2; v_call: TRBV4-1; cdr3_aa: CASSREGDINYGYTF; cdr3_nt: TGCGCCAGCAGCCGTGAAGGGGATATTAACTATGGCTACACCTTC
d_call: TRBD2; clone_size: NA; j_call: TRBJ2-2; v_call: TRBV18; cdr3_aa: CASSPILAGNTGELFF; cdr3_nt: TGTGCCAGCTCTCCAATCCTAGCGGGGAACACCGGGGAGCTGTTTTTT
d_call: NA; clone_size: NA; j_call: TRBJ1-5; v_call: TRBV18; cdr3_aa: CASSPPSQGINQPQHF; cdr3_nt: TGTGCCAGCTCACCACCTAGTCAGGGCATCAATCAGCCCCAGCATTTT
d_call: NA; clone_size: NA; j_call: TRBJ1-1; v_call: TRBV6-4; cdr3_aa: CASSESSRTEAFF; cdr3_nt: TGTGCCAGCAGTGAATCATCTCGCACTGAAGCTTTCTTT
d_call: TRBD1; clone_size: once; j_call: TRBJ1-1; v_call: TRBV5-6; cdr3_aa: CASSSTDRVNTEAFF; cdr3_nt: TGTGCCAGCAGCTCCACGGACAGGGTGAACACTGAAGCTTTCTTT
d_call: NA; clone_size: NA; j_call: TRBJ1-1; v_call: TRBV18; cdr3_aa: CASSPGGWDTEAFF; cdr3_nt: TGTGCCAGCTCACCAGGGGGTTGGGACACTGAAGCTTTCTTT
d_call: NA; clone_size: NA; j_call: TRBJ1-6; v_call: TRBV7-2; cdr3_aa: CASRTGGTSSSPLHF; cdr3_nt: TGTGCCAGCAGGACAGGCGGGACATCAAGTTCACCCCTCCACTTT
d_call: NA; clone_size: once; j_call: TRBJ2-2; v_call: TRBV6-5; cdr3_aa: CASRNSDGITGELFF; cdr3_nt: TGTGCCAGCAGGAACTCGGACGGGATAACCGGGGAGCTGTTTTTT
d_call: NA; clone_size: NA; j_call: TRBJ1-2; v_call: TRBV9; cdr3_aa: CASSVEGGRGYTF; cdr3_nt: TGTGCCAGCAGCGTAGAGGGTGGGCGAGGCTACACCTTC
d_call: NA; clone_size: once; j_call: TRBJ2-1; v_call: TRBV18; cdr3_aa: CASLATGEQFF; cdr3_nt: TGTGCCAGCTTGGCGACAGGCGAGCAGTTCTTC
d_call: TRBD2; clone_size: NA; j_call: TRBJ2-5; v_call: TRBV7-2; cdr3_aa: CASSLPGLAGGSETQYF; cdr3_nt: TGTGCCAGCAGCTTACCCGGACTAGCGGGGGGGTCGGAGACCCAGTACTTC
d_call: TRBD1; clone_size: NA; j_call: TRBJ2-5; v_call: TRBV5-1; cdr3_aa: CASSPDRPAETQYF; cdr3_nt: TGCGCCAGCAGCCCGGACAGGCCCGCTGAGACCCAGTACTTC
d_call: NA; clone_size: NA; j_call: TRBJ1-4; v_call: TRBV5-8; cdr3_aa: CASSLEGWPGSEKLFF; cdr3_nt: TGTGCCAGCAGCTTGGAAGGATGGCCAGGTAGTGAAAAACTGTTTTTT
d_call: TRBD1; clone_size: NA; j_call: TRBJ1-5; v_call: TRBV2; cdr3_aa: CASTRTGNQPQHF; cdr3_nt: TGTGCCAGCACCAGGACAGGGAATCAGCCCCAGCATTTT
d_call: TRBD2; clone_size: NA; j_call: TRBJ2-5; v_call: TRBV2; cdr3_aa: CASSGSGGAETQYF; cdr3_nt: TGTGCCAGCTCCGGTAGCGGGGGGGCTGAGACCCAGTACTTC
d_call: NA; clone_size: NA; j_call: TRBJ2-7; v_call: TRBV20-1; cdr3_aa: CSAGVAYEQYF; cdr3_nt: TGCAGTGCTGGAGTGGCGTACGAGCAGTACTTC
d_call: NA; clone_size: NA; j_call: TRBJ2-2; v_call: TRBV5-4; cdr3_aa: CASSLNAVSGELFF; cdr3_nt: TGTGCCAGCAGCTTGAACGCGGTCTCCGGGGAGCTGTTTTTT
d_call: TRBD1; clone_size: NA; j_call: TRBJ2-7; v_call: TRBV6-5; cdr3_aa: CASSINRGTYEQYF; cdr3_nt: TGTGCCAGCAGTATAAACAGGGGGACCTACGAGCAGTACTTC
d_call: NA; clone_size: once; j_call: TRBJ1-1; v_call: TRBV11-2; cdr3_aa: CASSTPQGRLRAFF; cdr3_nt: TGTGCCAGCAGCACCCCACAGGGTAGGTTACGCGCTTTCTTT
d_call: NA; clone_size: NA; j_call: TRBJ2-7; v_call: TRBV5-1; cdr3_aa: CASSAGRAYEQYF; cdr3_nt: TGCGCCAGCAGCGCCGGTAGAGCGTACGAGCAGTACTTC
d_call: NA; clone_size: NA; j_call: TRBJ1-5; v_call: TRBV4-1; cdr3_aa: CASSQRGDISNQPQHF; cdr3_nt: TGCGCCAGCAGCCAAAGGGGAGACATTAGCAATCAGCCCCAGCATTTT
d_call: TRBD1; clone_size: NA; j_call: TRBJ1-4; v_call: TRBV7-8; cdr3_aa: CASSGSGQGGEKLFF; cdr3_nt: TGTGCCAGCAGCGGATCGGGACAGGGAGGTGAAAAACTGTTTTTT
d_call: NA; clone_size: NA; j_call: TRBJ1-2; v_call: TRBV5-1; cdr3_aa: CASRIDHSGYGYTF; cdr3_nt: TGCGCCAGCAGGATTGATCACTCGGGCTATGGCTACACCTTC
d_call: NA; clone_size: NA; j_call: TRBJ1-1; v_call: TRBV5-1; cdr3_aa: CASSQGGSTEAFF; cdr3_nt: TGCGCCAGCAGCCAGGGCGGGAGCACTGAAGCTTTCTTT
d_call: NA; clone_size: NA; j_call: TRBJ2-1; v_call: TRBV19; cdr3_aa: CASSIDGVSYNEQFF; cdr3_nt: TGTGCCAGTAGTATTGACGGGGTCTCCTACAATGAGCAGTTCTTC
d_call: NA; clone_size: NA; j_call: TRBJ2-3; v_call: TRBV6-1; cdr3_aa: CASSERNPSTDTQYF; cdr3_nt: TGTGCCAGCAGTGAAAGGAATCCTAGCACAGATACGCAGTATTTT
d_call: TRBD1; clone_size: NA; j_call: TRBJ2-1; v_call: TRBV29-1; cdr3_aa: CSVGPLQGFNQDNEQFF; cdr3_nt: TGCAGCGTTGGCCCACTACAGGGGTTCAATCAGGACAATGAGCAGTTCTTC
d_call: TRBD2; clone_size: NA; j_call: TRBJ2-1; v_call: TRBV6-1; cdr3_aa: CASRYIAGGPGFF; cdr3_nt: TGTGCCAGCAGATACATAGCGGGGGGGCCGGGGTTCTTC
d_call: NA; clone_size: NA; j_call: TRBJ1-5; v_call: TRBV19; cdr3_aa: CASTLGVSNQPQHF; cdr3_nt: TGTGCCAGTACTTTAGGGGTTAGCAATCAGCCCCAGCATTTT
d_call: TRBD1; clone_size: NA; j_call: TRBJ2-1; v_call: TRBV6-6; cdr3_aa: CASSGTGGWDEQFF; cdr3_nt: TGTGCCAGCAGTGGGACAGGGGGTTGGGATGAGCAGTTCTTC
d_call: NA; clone_size: few; j_call: TRBJ1-4; v_call: TRBV7-9; cdr3_aa: CASSFNEKLFF; cdr3_nt: TGTGCCAGCAGCTTTAATGAAAAACTGTTTTTT
d_call: NA; clone_size: NA; j_call: TRBJ2-5; v_call: TRBV7-9; cdr3_aa: CASSLGAMGVGSGETQYF; cdr3_nt: TGTGCCAGCAGCTTAGGAGCCATGGGTGTGGGGAGCGGCGAGACCCAGTACTTC
d_call: NA; clone_size: NA; j_call: TRBJ2-5; v_call: TRBV2; cdr3_aa: CASSEGPGGQETQYF; cdr3_nt: TGTGCCAGCAGTGAAGGCCCTGGGGGCCAAGAGACCCAGTACTTC
d_call: NA; clone_size: NA; j_call: TRBJ1-3; v_call: TRBV5-1; cdr3_aa: CASSLAGRDDTIYF; cdr3_nt: TGCGCCAGCAGCTTGGCCGGCAGGGATGACACCATATATTTT
d_call: NA; clone_size: once; j_call: TRBJ1-1; v_call: TRBV29-1; cdr3_aa: CSVEERGAATEAFF; cdr3_nt: TGCAGCGTTGAAGAGAGGGGGGCGGCCACTGAAGCTTTCTTT
d_call: NA; clone_size: NA; j_call: TRBJ2-2; v_call: TRBV7-9; cdr3_aa: CASSLVLSTGELFF; cdr3_nt: TGTGCCAGCAGCTTAGTCCTGAGCACCGGGGAGCTGTTTTTT
d_call: TRBD1; clone_size: NA; j_call: TRBJ1-1; v_call: TRBV5-1; cdr3_aa: CASSLVSGTATEAFF; cdr3_nt: TGCGCCAGCAGCTTGGTCTCCGGGACAGCCACTGAAGCTTTCTTT
d_call: NA; clone_size: NA; j_call: TRBJ1-2; v_call: TRBV4-1; cdr3_aa: CASSQESYYGYTF; cdr3_nt: TGCGCCAGCAGCCAAGAGTCCTACTATGGCTACACCTTC
d_call: NA; clone_size: NA; j_call: TRBJ1-3; v_call: TRBV2; cdr3_aa: CASSERGFRNTIYF; cdr3_nt: TGTGCCAGCAGTGAAAGGGGTTTCAGAAACACCATATATTTT
d_call: TRBD2; clone_size: NA; j_call: TRBJ2-3; v_call: TRBV5-8; cdr3_aa: CASSLAGFTDTQYF; cdr3_nt: TGTGCCAGCAGTCTAGCGGGGTTCACAGATACGCAGTATTTT
d_call: NA; clone_size: NA; j_call: TRBJ2-3; v_call: TRBV2; cdr3_aa: CASRMTDITDTQYF; cdr3_nt: TGTGCCAGCAGGATGACGGATATCACAGATACGCAGTATTTT
d_call: NA; clone_size: NA; j_call: TRBJ2-7; v_call: TRBV7-9; cdr3_aa: CASSSVLGLSSYEQYF; cdr3_nt: TGTGCCAGCAGCTCCGTGTTAGGACTCAGCTCCTACGAGCAGTACTTC
d_call: NA; clone_size: NA; j_call: TRBJ1-2; v_call: TRBV5-8; cdr3_aa: CASSFYGVLSGYTF; cdr3_nt: TGTGCCAGCAGCTTTTACGGGGTCTTAAGTGGCTACACCTTC
d_call: NA; clone_size: NA; j_call: TRBJ1-6; v_call: TRBV7-2; cdr3_aa: CASSSWGSPLHF; cdr3_nt: TGTGCCAGCAGCTCCTGGGGTTCACCCCTCCACTTT
d_call: NA; clone_size: NA; j_call: TRBJ2-7; v_call: TRBV18; cdr3_aa: CASSPARSYEQYF; cdr3_nt: TGTGCCAGCTCACCCGCCAGGAGCTACGAGCAGTACTTC
d_call: TRBD1; clone_size: NA; j_call: TRBJ2-7; v_call: TRBV18; cdr3_aa: CASSPPGQGFYEQYF; cdr3_nt: TGTGCCAGCTCACCACCGGGACAGGGTTTCTACGAGCAGTACTTC
d_call: NA; clone_size: NA; j_call: TRBJ2-5; v_call: TRBV5-1; cdr3_aa: CASSFIEGETQYF; cdr3_nt: TGCGCCAGCAGCTTTATCGAGGGAGAGACCCAGTACTTC
d_call: NA; clone_size: NA; j_call: TRBJ2-7; v_call: TRBV10-2; cdr3_aa: CASSESRHAEQYF; cdr3_nt: TGCGCCAGCAGTGAGTCCCGACACGCCGAGCAGTACTTC
d_call: TRBD1; clone_size: few; j_call: TRBJ2-7; v_call: TRBV5-4; cdr3_aa: CASSFRGQSIYEQYF; cdr3_nt: TGTGCCAGCAGCTTCCGGGGACAGTCCATCTACGAGCAGTACTTC
d_call: TRBD1; clone_size: NA; j_call: TRBJ2-7; v_call: TRBV7-6; cdr3_aa: CASSLQGAYEQYF; cdr3_nt: TGTGCCAGCAGCCTACAGGGGGCCTACGAGCAGTACTTC
d_call: NA; clone_size: NA; j_call: TRBJ2-3; v_call: TRBV19; cdr3_aa: CASSMKSGTASTDTQYF; cdr3_nt: TGTGCCAGTAGTATGAAGTCAGGTACCGCTAGCACAGATACGCAGTATTTT